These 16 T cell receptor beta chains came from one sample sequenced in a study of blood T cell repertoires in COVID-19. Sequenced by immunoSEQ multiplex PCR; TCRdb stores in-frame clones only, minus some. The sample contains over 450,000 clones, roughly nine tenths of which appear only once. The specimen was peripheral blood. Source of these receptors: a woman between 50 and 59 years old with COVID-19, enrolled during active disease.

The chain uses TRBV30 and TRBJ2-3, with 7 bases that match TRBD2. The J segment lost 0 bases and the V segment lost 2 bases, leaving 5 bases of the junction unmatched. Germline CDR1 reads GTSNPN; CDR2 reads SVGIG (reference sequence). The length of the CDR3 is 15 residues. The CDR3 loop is CAWSSLAESTDTQYF. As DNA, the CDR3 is TGTGCCTGGAGTTCCCTAGCGGAAAGCACAGATACGCAGTATTTT.

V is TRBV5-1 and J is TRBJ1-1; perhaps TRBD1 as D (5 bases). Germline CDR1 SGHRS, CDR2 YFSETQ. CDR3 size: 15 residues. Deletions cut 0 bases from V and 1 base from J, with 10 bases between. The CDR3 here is CASSLVAGRNTEAFF. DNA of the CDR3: TGCGCCAGCAGCTTGGTGGCGGGGCGGAACACTGAAGCTTTCTTT.

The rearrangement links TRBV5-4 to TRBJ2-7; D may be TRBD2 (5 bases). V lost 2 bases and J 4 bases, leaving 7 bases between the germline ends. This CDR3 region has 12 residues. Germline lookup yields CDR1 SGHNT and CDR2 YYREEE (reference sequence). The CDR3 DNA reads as TGTGCCAGCAGCTTAGGAGGTTACGAGCAGTACTTC. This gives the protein CASSLGGYEQYF.

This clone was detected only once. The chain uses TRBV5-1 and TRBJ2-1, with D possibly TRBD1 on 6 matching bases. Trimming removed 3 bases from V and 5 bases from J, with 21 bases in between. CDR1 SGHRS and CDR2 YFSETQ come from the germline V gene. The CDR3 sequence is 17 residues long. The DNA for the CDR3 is TGCGCCAGCAGCTCTTCCCCGGGACAATTCACCCACAATGAGCAGTTCTTC. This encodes CASSSSPGQFTHNEQFF.

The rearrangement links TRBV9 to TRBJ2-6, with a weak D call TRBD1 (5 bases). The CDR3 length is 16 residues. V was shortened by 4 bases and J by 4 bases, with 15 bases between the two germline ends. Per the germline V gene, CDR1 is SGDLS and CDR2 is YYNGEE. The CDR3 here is CASSPFGARGANVLTF. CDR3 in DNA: TGTGCCAGCAGCCCATTTGGGGCAAGAGGGGCCAACGTCCTGACTTTC.

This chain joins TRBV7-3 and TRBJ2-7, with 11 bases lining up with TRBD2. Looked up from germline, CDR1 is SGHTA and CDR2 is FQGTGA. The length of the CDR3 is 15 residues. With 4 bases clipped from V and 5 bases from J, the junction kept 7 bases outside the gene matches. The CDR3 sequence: CASSSSGGPGNEQYF. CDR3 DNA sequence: TGTGCCAGCAGCTCTAGCGGGGGGCCAGGAAACGAGCAGTACTTC.

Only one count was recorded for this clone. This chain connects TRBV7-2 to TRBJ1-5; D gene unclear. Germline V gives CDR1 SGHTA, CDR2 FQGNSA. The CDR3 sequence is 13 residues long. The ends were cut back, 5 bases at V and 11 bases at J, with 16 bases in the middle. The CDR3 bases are TGTGCCAGCAGCACGAACGGGATTAAGGCCCAGCATTTT. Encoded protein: CASSTNGIKAQHF. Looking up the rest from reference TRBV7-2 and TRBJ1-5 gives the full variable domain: GAGVSQSPSNKVTEKGKDVELRCDPISGHTALYWYRQSLGQGLEFLIYFQGNSAPDKSGLPSDRFSAERTGGSVSTLTIQRTQQEDSAVYLCASSTNGIKAQHFGDGTRLSIL.

CDR3 in amino acids: CASSKVAAGPEKLFF. In DNA, the CDR3 is TGTGCCAGCAGCAAAGTAGCGGCAGGGCCTGAAAAACTGTTTTTT. The chain links TRBV21-1 to TRBJ1-4. TRBV21-1 is recorded as a pseudogene. This CDR3 contains 15 residues.

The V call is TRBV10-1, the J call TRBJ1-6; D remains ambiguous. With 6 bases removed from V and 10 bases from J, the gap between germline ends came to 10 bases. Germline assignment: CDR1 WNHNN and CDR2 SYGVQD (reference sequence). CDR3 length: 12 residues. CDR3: CASRTAGSPLHF. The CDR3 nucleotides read TGCGCCAGCAGAACCGCGGGCTCACCCCTCCACTTT.

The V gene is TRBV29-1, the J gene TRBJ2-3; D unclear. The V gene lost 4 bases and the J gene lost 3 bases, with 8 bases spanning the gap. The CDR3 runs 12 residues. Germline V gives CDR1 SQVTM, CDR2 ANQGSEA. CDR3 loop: CSVGDPTDTQYF. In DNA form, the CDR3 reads TGCAGCGTTGGAGATCCGACAGATACGCAGTATTTT.

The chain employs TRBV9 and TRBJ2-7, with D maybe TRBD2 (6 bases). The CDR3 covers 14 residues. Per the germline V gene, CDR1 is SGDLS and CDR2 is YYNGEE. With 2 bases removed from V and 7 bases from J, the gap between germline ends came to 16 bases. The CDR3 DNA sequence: TGTGCCAGCAGCGTCGGGGGAATCGAGGAAGAGCAGTACTTC. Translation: CASSVGGIEEEQYF. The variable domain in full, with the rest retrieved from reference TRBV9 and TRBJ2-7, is DSGVTQTPKHLITATGQRVTLRCSPRSGDLSVYWYQQSLDQGLQFLIQYYNGEERAKGNILERFSAQQFPDLHSELNLSSLELGDSALYFCASSVGGIEEEQYFGPGTRLTVT.

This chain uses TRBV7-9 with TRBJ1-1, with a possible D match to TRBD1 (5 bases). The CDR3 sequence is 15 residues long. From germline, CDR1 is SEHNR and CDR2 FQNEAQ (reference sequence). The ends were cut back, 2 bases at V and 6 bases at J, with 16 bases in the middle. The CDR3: CASSLLNRRPSEAFF. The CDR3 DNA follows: TGTGCCAGCAGCTTACTTAACAGGCGACCTTCTGAAGCTTTCTTT.

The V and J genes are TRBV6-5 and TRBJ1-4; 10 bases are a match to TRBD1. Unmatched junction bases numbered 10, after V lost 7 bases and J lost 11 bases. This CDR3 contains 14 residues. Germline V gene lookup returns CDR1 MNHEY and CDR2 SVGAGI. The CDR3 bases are TGTGCCAGCACCAGACAGGGGGCTCCGGGGAAACTGTTTTTT. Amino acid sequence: CASTRQGAPGKLFF.

In DNA form, the CDR3 reads TGTGCCAGCAGGTATCAAAGCGGAAACACCATATATTTT. It translates to CASRYQSGNTIYF. J is TRBJ1-3 and V is TRBV6-5; D remains unclear. CDR3 length: 13 amino acids. V lost 6 bases and J lost 4, with 10 bases in between. CDR1 and CDR2 (germline): MNHEY, SVGAGI.

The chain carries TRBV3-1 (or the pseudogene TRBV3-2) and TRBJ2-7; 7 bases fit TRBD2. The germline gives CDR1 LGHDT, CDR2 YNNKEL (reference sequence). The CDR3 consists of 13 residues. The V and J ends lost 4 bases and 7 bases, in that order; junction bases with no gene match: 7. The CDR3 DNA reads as TGTGCCAGCAGCCTCGGGGGGAAAGCGGAGCAGTACTTC. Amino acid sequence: CASSLGGKAEQYF.

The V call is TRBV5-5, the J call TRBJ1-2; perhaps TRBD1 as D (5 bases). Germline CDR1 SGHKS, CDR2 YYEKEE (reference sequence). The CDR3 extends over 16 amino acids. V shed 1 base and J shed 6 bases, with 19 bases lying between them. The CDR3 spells CASSLQAGRGNDGYTF. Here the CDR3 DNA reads TGTGCCAGCAGCTTGCAGGCTGGGAGGGGAAATGATGGCTACACCTTC. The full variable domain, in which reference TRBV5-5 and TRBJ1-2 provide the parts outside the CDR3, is DAGVTQSPTHLIKTRGQQVTLRCSPISGHKSVSWYQQVLGQGPQFIFQYYEKEERGRGNFPDRFSARQFPNYSSELNVNALLLGDSALYLCASSLQAGRGNDGYTFGSGTRLTVV.